This T cell receptor (beta chain) came from a study of tumor and adjacent non-tumor tissue in lung cancer. Study details: Samples averaged about 3.8 million productive TCRbeta reads each.

The template was RNA from unsorted bulk tissue. A remark on this clonotype: Sequence at one end of the junction differs from germline and may be a read error.

Germline values: CDR1 SQVTM, CDR2 ANQGSEA. The CDR3 contains 13 residues. Three rounds of nested PCR, following a modified ARM-PCR protocol, produced the TCRbeta library. Using its own MiXCR run on the multiplex PCR reads, TCRdb lists one record per CDR3 protein. The sample has tens of thousands of distinct CDR3 sequences; 60% are singletons. The sequencing sample was made of lung tumor tissue. The chain uses TRBV29-1 and TRBJ1-1, with D perhaps matching TRBD1 (6 bases). The source of this sequence is a man in his fifties with non-small cell lung cancer. In DNA form, the CDR3 reads TGCGGCGTTGATACAGGGCTGAAGACTGAAGCTTTCTTT. This translates into CGVDTGLKTEAFF.